This entry lists 22 T cell receptor beta chains sequenced from one sample in a study of patients and donors after allogeneic stem cell transplantation. TCRdb re-called the RT-PCR reads through MiXCR, storing one row per CDR3 protein. Seen here are about 72,000 distinct CDR3 sequences, less than 30% observed once, and the top ten hold around 27%. Material for sequencing was blood, either unsorted or a sorted T cell fraction (not recorded which). These receptors were obtained from a human donor who was either an allogeneic HSCT recipient or a stem cell or donor lymphocyte infusion donor (not recorded which). It is not recorded whose cells these are; they may come from a transplant donor.

This clonotype was observed a handful of times. The rearrangement links TRBV6-5 to TRBJ1-1; the match to TRBD1 covers 7 bases. There are 15 residues in the CDR3. Germline values: CDR1 MNHEY, CDR2 SVGAGI. V dropped 0 bases and J dropped 2; count of bases not matched to a gene: 3. The CDR3 here is CASSYSTGFNTEAFF. The CDR3 nucleotides read TGTGCCAGCAGTTACTCGACAGGGTTTAACACTGAAGCTTTCTTT.

The chain carries TRBV4-3 and TRBJ2-7; 10 positions match TRBD2. Germline V CDR1 and CDR2: LGHNA, YSLEER. This CDR3 is 16 amino acids long. Trimming took 5 bases from V and 3 from J; bases not matched to a gene: 10. The CDR3, as DNA: TGCGCCAGCAGCATGTTAGCGGGAGGTTCTCTCTACGAGCAGTACTTC. It encodes CASSMLAGGSLYEQYF.

This clonotype appeared a few times. The rearrangement links TRBV10-2 to TRBJ1-2; no reliable D call. This CDR3 region has 14 residues. Germline CDR1 is WSHSY and CDR2 is SAAADI. V was cut by 2 bases and J by 8 bases, with 15 bases left in between. The CDR3 region has the DNA TGCGCCAGCAGTGAGAAGTTACGGGATATGGGCTACACCTTC. Encoded protein: CASSEKLRDMGYTF.

At least ten counts were recorded for this clonotype. The CDR3 region has the DNA TGTGCCAGCAGTGCCGACAGGGTCAAGGGCAATCAGCCCCAGCATTTT. It specifies CASSADRVKGNQPQHF. The genes are TRBV12-3 or TRBV12-4 and TRBJ1-5; 7 bases align to TRBD1. The CDR3 sequence is 16 residues long. V lost 5 bases, J lost 2 bases, and 9 bases stayed unmatched.

CDR3 amino acids: CASSRGGEEKLFF. The CDR3 DNA reads as TGTGCCAGCAGTCGGGGAGGGGAGGAAAAACTGTTTTTT. This chain uses TRBV25-1 with TRBJ1-4, with a tentative D call TRBD1 (5 bases). Trimming removed 5 bases at V and 8 bases at J, with 12 bases between. CDR1 is MGHDK, CDR2 SYGVNS, per germline. The CDR3 runs 13 residues. Based on the CDR3 plus reference TRBV25-1 and TRBJ1-4, the full variable domain is EADIYQTPRYLVIGTGKKITLECSQTMGHDKMYWYQQDPGMELHLIHYSYGVNSTEKGDLSSESTVSRIRTEHFPLTLESARPSHTSQYLCASSRGGEEKLFFGSGTQLSVL.

The chain uses TRBV11-3 and TRBJ2-3; D is uncertain. Germline V gene data show CDR1 as SGHNT and CDR2 as YENEEA. V lost 5 bases to trimming and J lost 6 bases, with 15 bases between them. This CDR3 is 14 amino acids long. The CDR3, as DNA: TGTGCCAGCAGCCGACTTACAAGCTTCGATACGCAGTATTTT. Its protein product is CASSRLTSFDTQYF.

This clonotype was counted a few times. The genes are TRBV12-3 or TRBV12-4 and TRBJ1-1, with D tentatively TRBD1 (5 bases). The CDR3 covers 14 residues. V was clipped by 3 bases and J by 3 bases, with 11 bases between them. The CDR3 DNA is TGTGCCAGCAGTTTTACCGGGGGAGACACTGAAGCTTTCTTT. Protein sequence: CASSFTGGDTEAFF.

The chain has TRBV6-6 and TRBJ1-6; D unresolved. Germline-derived CDR1 and CDR2 are MNHNY and SVGAGI (reference sequence). CDR3 size: 17 residues. Trimming left V 5 bases short and J 9 bases short, with 23 bases between. The CDR3 loop reads CASSTVQRPDSSSPLHF. For the CDR3, the DNA is TGTGCCAGCAGTACTGTTCAGCGGCCAGACTCGAGTTCACCCCTCCACTTT.

The V gene is TRBV5-5, the J gene TRBJ2-7; D possibly uses TRBD1 or TRBD2 (6 bases each). V lost 0 bases, J lost 0 bases, and 10 bases lay in between. This CDR3 region has 15 residues. CDR1 and CDR2 from the germline V gene are SGHKS and YYEKEE (reference sequence). CDR3: CASSLAGGPSYEQYF. Here the CDR3 DNA reads TGTGCCAGCAGCTTGGCTGGGGGGCCCTCCTACGAGCAGTACTTC.

This clonotype appeared a few times. The CDR3 loop is CASTPGREHTEAFF. In nucleotides, the CDR3 is TGTGCCAGCACCCCAGGGAGAGAACACACTGAAGCTTTCTTT. The genes are TRBV12-3 or TRBV12-4 and TRBJ1-1; tentative D call: TRBD1 (5 bases). There are 14 residues in the CDR3. V lost 7 bases to trimming and J lost 3 bases, with 15 bases between them.

The rearrangement uses TRBV5-1 and TRBJ1-2; D might be TRBD1 (6 bases). The CDR3 runs to 14 residues. Germline V gene data show CDR1 as SGHRS and CDR2 as YFSETQ. V was shortened by 2 bases and J by 4 bases, with 12 bases between the two germline ends. CDR3 residues: CASSFGGTSYGYTF. CDR3 DNA sequence: TGCGCCAGCAGCTTTGGAGGGACAAGCTATGGCTACACCTTC.

V is TRBV5-8 and J is TRBJ2-3; 9 positions agree with TRBD1. Germline lookup yields CDR1 SGHTS and CDR2 YDEGEE. This CDR3 spans 16 amino acids. The ends lost 4 bases at V and 4 bases at J; junction bases unmatched: 10. The CDR3 nucleotides read TGTGCCAGCAGCCCCGGGACAGGGAATAGCGCAGATACGCAGTATTTT. This gives the protein CASSPGTGNSADTQYF.

Ten or more counts support this clonotype. The V call is TRBV9, the J call TRBJ2-2; D unclear. Germline V gives CDR1 SGDLS, CDR2 YYNGEE. The CDR3 consists of 13 residues. Trimming took 3 bases from V and 6 from J, leaving 9 bases between them. CDR3 region: CASSASPSGELFF. CDR3 bases: TGTGCCAGCAGCGCCTCGCCATCCGGGGAGCTGTTTTTT.

The V gene is TRBV20-1, the J gene TRBJ2-7, with 7 positions matching TRBD2. This CDR3 contains 13 residues. Germline CDR1 and CDR2: DFQATT and SNEGSKA (reference sequence). The J segment lost 7 bases and the V segment lost 6 bases, leaving 12 bases of the junction unmatched. This CDR3 is CSARTSLREEQYF. CDR3 nucleotides: TGCAGTGCCCGGACCTCGTTGCGGGAGGAGCAGTACTTC.

Only a few counts were recorded for this clonotype. This chain connects TRBV24-1 to TRBJ2-1, with TRBD2 matching over 10 bases. This CDR3 has 16 amino acids. Germline CDR1 KGHDR, CDR2 SFDVKD. V gave up 5 bases and J gave up 9 bases; unmatched junction bases: 12. CDR3 loop: CATSAGGGSGRSEQFF. CDR3 DNA: TGTGCCACCAGTGCTGGTGGGGGTAGCGGGAGGAGTGAGCAGTTCTTC.

This clonotype showed up just a few times. J is TRBJ1-6 and V is TRBV5-1; TRBD1 matches at 7 bases. Unmatched junction bases numbered 4, after V lost 4 bases and J lost 12 bases. The V gene's germline CDR1 is SGHRS and CDR2 YFSETQ. This CDR3 has 12 residues. CDR3 sequence (DNA): TGCGCCAGCAGCCTACGACAGGGACCCCTCCACTTT. The encoded protein is CASSLRQGPLHF.

This clonotype was detected only a few times. This chain links TRBV25-1 with TRBJ1-4; D is unclear. Germline V CDR1 and CDR2: MGHDK, SYGVNS. The germline V and J ends were trimmed by 8 bases and 5 bases, with 18 bases remaining between them. The CDR3 runs to 15 residues. CDR3 loop: CASSPPGRSNEKLFF. The CDR3 DNA follows: TGTGCCAGCTCTCCCCCCGGCCGGTCGAATGAAAAACTGTTTTTT.

This rearrangement joins TRBV2 to TRBJ2-7; D not resolved. The germline gives CDR1 SNHLY, CDR2 FYNNEI. V was shortened by 8 bases and J by 1 base, with 15 bases between the two germline ends. The length of the CDR3 is 14 residues. The DNA for the CDR3 is TGTGCCAGCTCCCCCGGACGTCGGTCCTACGAGCAGTACTTC. Translation gives CASSPGRRSYEQYF.

V usage is TRBV12-3 or TRBV12-4 and J usage is TRBJ1-2; D remains unclear. This CDR3 spans 13 amino acids. V was trimmed by 7 bases and J by 2 bases, leaving 11 bases between them. The CDR3 sequence is CASNRRGNYGYTF. The CDR3 DNA reads TGTGCCAGCAACCGCCGGGGAAACTATGGCTACACCTTC.

This sequence joins TRBV12-3 or TRBV12-4 and TRBJ2-1; D perhaps matches TRBD1 (5 bases). The CDR3 length is 14 residues. Trimming shortened V by 5 bases and J by 2 bases, and 10 bases separated the two germline ends. The CDR3 sequence is CASSQEGAYNEQFF. The CDR3 coding sequence is TGTGCCAGCAGTCAGGAAGGGGCCTACAATGAGCAGTTCTTC.

This clonotype is medium-sized within its sample. The V and J genes are TRBV9 and TRBJ2-5; D gene uncertain. The CDR3 covers 14 residues. V was shortened by 0 bases and J by 0 bases, with 6 bases between the two germline ends. CDR1 SGDLS and CDR2 YYNGEE come from the germline V gene. DNA of the CDR3: TGTGCCAGCAGCGTAGTCCCCAACCAAGAGACCCAGTACTTC. Its translation: CASSVVPNQETQYF.

This clonotype was picked up many times. The V call is TRBV9, the J call TRBJ1-2, with 8 bases matching TRBD1. The CDR3 is 19 amino acids. V lost 0 bases, J lost 8 bases, and 21 bases stayed unmatched. Germline loops: CDR1 SGDLS, CDR2 YYNGEE. CDR3 in DNA: TGTGCCAGCAGCGTAGATCCCTTCTCAGGGGGCAGTTTGTCGGGAGGCTACACCTTC. It encodes CASSVDPFSGGSLSGGYTF.